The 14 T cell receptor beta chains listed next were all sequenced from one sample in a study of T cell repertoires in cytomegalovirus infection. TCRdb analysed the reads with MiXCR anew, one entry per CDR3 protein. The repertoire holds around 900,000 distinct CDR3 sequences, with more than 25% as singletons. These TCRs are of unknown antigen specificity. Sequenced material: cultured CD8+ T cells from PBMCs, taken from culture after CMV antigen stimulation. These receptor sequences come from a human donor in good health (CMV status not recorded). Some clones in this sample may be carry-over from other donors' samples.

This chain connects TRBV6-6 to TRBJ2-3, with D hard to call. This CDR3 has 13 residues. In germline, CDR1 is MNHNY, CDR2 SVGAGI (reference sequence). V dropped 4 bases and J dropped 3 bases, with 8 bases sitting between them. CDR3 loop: CASSLFVTDTQYF. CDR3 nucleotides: TGTGCCAGCAGTTTATTCGTGACAGATACGCAGTATTTT.

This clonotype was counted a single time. The CDR3 here is CASSLAGLAPGFF. The CDR3, as DNA: TGCGCCAGCAGCTTGGCCGGACTAGCCCCCGGGTTCTTC. The chain joins TRBV5-1 to TRBJ2-1; 8 bases line up with TRBD2. Germline-derived CDR1 and CDR2 are SGHRS and YFSETQ. J lost 15 bases, V lost 0 bases, and 8 bases had no gene match. The CDR3 totals 13 residues. Combining the CDR3 with reference TRBV5-1 and TRBJ2-1 gives the whole variable domain KAGVTQTPRYLIKTRGQQVTLSCSPISGHRSVSWYQQTPGQGLQFLFEYFSETQRNKGNFPGRFSGRQFSNSRSEMNVSTLELGDSALYLCASSLAGLAPGFFGPGTRLTVL.

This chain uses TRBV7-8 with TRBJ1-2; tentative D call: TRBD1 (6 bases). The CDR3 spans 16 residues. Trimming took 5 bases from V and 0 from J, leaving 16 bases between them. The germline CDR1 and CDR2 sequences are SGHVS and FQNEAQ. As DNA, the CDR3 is TGTGCCAGCAGCATCGGGACACCGGAGGCTAACTATGGCTACACCTTC. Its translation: CASSIGTPEANYGYTF.

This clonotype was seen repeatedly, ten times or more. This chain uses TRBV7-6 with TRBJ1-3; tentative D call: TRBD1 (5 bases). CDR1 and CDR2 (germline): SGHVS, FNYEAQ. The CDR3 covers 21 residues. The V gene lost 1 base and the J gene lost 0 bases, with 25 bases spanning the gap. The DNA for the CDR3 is TGTGCCAGCAGCTTAGGACTGACGGCAGGGCCGTTTTTGAGCTCTGGAAACACCATATATTTT. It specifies CASSLGLTAGPFLSSGNTIYF.

CDR3 sequence reads: CASSLVGQEFEAFF. DNA of the CDR3: TGTGCCAGCAGCTTAGTGGGACAGGAGTTTGAAGCTTTCTTT. The chain employs TRBV7-3 and TRBJ1-1, with TRBD1 identical over 8 bases. The CDR3 contains 14 residues. V was pared by 2 bases and J by 7 bases, with 6 bases of the junction left unmatched. CDR1 and CDR2 from the germline V gene are SGHTA and FQGTGA.

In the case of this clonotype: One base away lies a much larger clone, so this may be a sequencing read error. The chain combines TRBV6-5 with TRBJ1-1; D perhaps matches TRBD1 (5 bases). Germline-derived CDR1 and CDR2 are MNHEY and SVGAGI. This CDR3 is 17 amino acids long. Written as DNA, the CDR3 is TGTGTCAGCAGTTACTCTGATGGTGAGGGGTCCGGCACTGAAGCTTTCTTT. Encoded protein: CVSSYSDGEGSGTEAFF.

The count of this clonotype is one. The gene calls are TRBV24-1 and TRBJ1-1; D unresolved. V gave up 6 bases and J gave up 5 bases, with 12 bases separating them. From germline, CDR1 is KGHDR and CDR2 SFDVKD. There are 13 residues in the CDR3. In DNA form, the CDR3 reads TGTGCCACCAGTCGGGCCACGGGGACTGAAGCTTTCTTT. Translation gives CATSRATGTEAFF.

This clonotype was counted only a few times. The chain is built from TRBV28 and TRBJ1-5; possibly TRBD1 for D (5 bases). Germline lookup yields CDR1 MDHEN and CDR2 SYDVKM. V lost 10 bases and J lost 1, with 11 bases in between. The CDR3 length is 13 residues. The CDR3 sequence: CATTAWSNQPQHF. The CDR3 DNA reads TGTGCCACGACAGCGTGGAGCAATCAGCCCCAGCATTTT.

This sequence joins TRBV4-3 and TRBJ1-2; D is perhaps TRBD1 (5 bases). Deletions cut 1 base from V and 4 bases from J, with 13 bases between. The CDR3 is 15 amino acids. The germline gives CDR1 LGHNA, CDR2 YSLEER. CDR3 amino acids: CASSQGGRGGYGYTF. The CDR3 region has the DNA TGCGCCAGCAGCCAAGGGGGCCGGGGGGGCTATGGCTACACCTTC.

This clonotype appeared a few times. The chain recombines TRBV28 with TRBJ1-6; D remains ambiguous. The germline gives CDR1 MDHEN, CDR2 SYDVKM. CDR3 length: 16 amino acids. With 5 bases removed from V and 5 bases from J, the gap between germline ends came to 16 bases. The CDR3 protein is CASSPAKLGNNSPLHF. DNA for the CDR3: TGTGCCAGCAGTCCTGCTAAGTTAGGAAATAATTCACCCCTCCACTTT.

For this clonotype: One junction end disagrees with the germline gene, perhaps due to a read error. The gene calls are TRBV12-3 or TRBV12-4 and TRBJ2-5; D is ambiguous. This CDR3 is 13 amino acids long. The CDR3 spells CASSWVDHETQYF. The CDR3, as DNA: TGTGCCAGCAGTTGGGTAGACCATGAGACCCAGTACTTC.

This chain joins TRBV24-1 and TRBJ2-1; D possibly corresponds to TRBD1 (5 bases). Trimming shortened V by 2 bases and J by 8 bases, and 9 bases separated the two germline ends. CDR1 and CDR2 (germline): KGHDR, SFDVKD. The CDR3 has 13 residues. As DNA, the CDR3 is TGTGCCACCAGTGATTCAGGGTGGGATGAGCAGTTCTTC. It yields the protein CATSDSGWDEQFF.

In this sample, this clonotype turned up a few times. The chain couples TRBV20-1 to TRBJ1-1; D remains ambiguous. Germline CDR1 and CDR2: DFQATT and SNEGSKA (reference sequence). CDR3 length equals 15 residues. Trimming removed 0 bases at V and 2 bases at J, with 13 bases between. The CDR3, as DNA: TGCAGTGCTAGAGACCCTGCAGCGGTAAACACTGAAGCTTTCTTT. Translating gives CSARDPAAVNTEAFF.

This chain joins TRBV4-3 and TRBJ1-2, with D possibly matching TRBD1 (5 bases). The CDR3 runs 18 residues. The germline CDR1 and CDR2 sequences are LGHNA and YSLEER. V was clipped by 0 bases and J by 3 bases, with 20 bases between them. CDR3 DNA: TGCGCCAGCAGCCAAGAGTTCCAGGGTACCTCCGGCGACTATGGCTACACCTTC. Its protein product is CASSQEFQGTSGDYGYTF.